This T cell receptor beta chain was sequenced in a study of OX40 agonist ivuxolimab in advanced cancers. Study as a whole: Partial responses occurred in Three dose-escalation patients, one with hepatocellular carcinoma and two with cutaneous melanoma.

Libraries were prepared by immunoSEQ multiplex PCR; TCRdb keeps only in-frame clonotypes and omits some of them. The table has 77,000 or so clones, approximately 80% seen once. Trimming at V came to 4 bases and at J to 2 bases, leaving 7 bases not matched to a gene. The CDR3 has 16 residues. Germline V gene data show CDR1 as WNHNN and CDR2 as SYGVQD (reference sequence). In its sample, this clone was seen once. The rearrangement joins TRBV10-1 to TRBJ2-2; TRBD1 matches 7 bases. Sequenced material: CD4+ or CD8+ T cells sorted from blood, taken in a trial of the OX40 agonist ivuxolimab. The TCR originated in an adult with an advanced solid tumor such as melanoma, head and neck, liver or kidney cancer. The CDR3 DNA reads as TGCGCCAGCAGTGGTGACAGGGAAACAAACACCGGGGAGCTGTTTTTT. Protein product: CASSGDRETNTGELFF.